This TCR beta chain is drawn from a study of shared clonotypes between healthy human individuals. Study summary: Donors had three CD4 naive, three CD4 memory, two CD8 naive and one CD8 memory plate apiece. Overall study results and limits: Incomplete sequencing of sorted subsets was indicated by rarefaction despite large depth.

Cells designated naive CD8 were CD45RO-negative and were positively selected for CCR7, with terminally differentiated effector memory CD45RA+ cells excluded. Study donors comprised healthy, HIV-negative adults devoid of recent acute infection or vaccination. Points on this clone: Its target is unknown.

V was pared by 6 bases and J by 7 bases, with 13 bases between. Germline V gene data show CDR1 as MGHDK and CDR2 as SYGVNS. CDR3 size: 13 residues. Deep level was the assay's run setting. Some clones are missing from TCRdb's copy, which holds only in-frame ones; the method was immunoSEQ multiplex PCR. The sample lists about 580,000 clones, roughly 98% seen once, with 0.3% in the top ten. V gene TRBV25-1 combines with J gene TRBJ2-1; no reliable D call. Material: naive CD8+ T cells sorted from blood. The receptor's source is a man between 25 and 39 years old in good health. The CDR3 DNA sequence: TGTGCCAGCAGGTCCGTCCTTCATAATGAGCAGTTCTTC. Translated: CASRSVLHNEQFF.